Each of the 5 T cell receptor beta chains below was sequenced from the same sample in a study of response to subunit inactivated influenza vaccine. TCRdb ran MiXCR on the RT-PCR reads and lists one entry per CDR3 protein. The sample includes about 540,000 distinct CDR3 sequences, approximately 20% of them seen just once. These data also featured in a second study, about T cells expressing NK-cell markers. That study reports: TCR beta cDNA was made by 5'RACE template switching with UMIs.

The material sequenced was CD4+ T cells sorted from PBMCs, taken about 12 days after vaccination. These receptors were taken from a man in his fifties or sixties who received an inactivated influenza vaccine.

The rearrangement links TRBV20-1 to TRBJ1-2, with D possibly matching TRBD1 (6 bases). Trimming took 3 bases from V and 7 from J, leaving 21 bases between them. Germline lookup yields CDR1 DFQATT and CDR2 SNEGSKA (reference sequence). This CDR3 contains 15 residues. DNA of the CDR3: TGCAGTGCTAGTGAAGAGTGGGGGCTGGGCGGTGGCTACACCTTC. It is translated as CSASEEWGLGGGYTF.

This chain links TRBV3-1 with TRBJ2-1; the match to TRBD2 covers 10 bases. Germline values: CDR1 LGHDT, CDR2 YNNKEL (reference sequence). The CDR3 has 15 residues. J was trimmed by 5 bases and V by 3 bases; bases with no gene match: 4. The CDR3 loop reads CASSHSSGSHNEQFF. The CDR3, as DNA: TGTGCCAGCAGCCATTCTAGCGGGAGTCACAATGAGCAGTTCTTC.

The gene calls are TRBV4-3 and TRBJ2-2; D gene ambiguous. V lost 0 bases and J 0 bases, leaving 5 bases between the germline ends. The CDR3 loop spans 15 amino acids. In germline, CDR1 is LGHNA, CDR2 YSLEER. The CDR3 spells CASSQEKSNTGELFF. CDR3 bases: TGCGCCAGCAGCCAAGAAAAATCGAACACCGGGGAGCTGTTTTTT.

This clonotype came up a few times. The chain combines TRBV7-9 with TRBJ2-3, with D tentatively TRBD2 (6 bases). V gave up 5 bases and J gave up 2 bases, with 14 bases separating them. From germline, CDR1 is SEHNR and CDR2 FQNEAQ (reference sequence). This CDR3 comprises 15 residues. The chain's CDR3 is CASSLLSGYTDTQYF. The CDR3 DNA is TGTGCCAGCAGCCTACTTAGCGGATACACAGATACGCAGTATTTT.

This clonotype was observed a few times. V gene TRBV7-9 combines with J gene TRBJ1-1, with no clear D. This CDR3 region has 16 residues. In germline, CDR1 is SEHNR, CDR2 FQNEAQ (reference sequence). V was clipped by 5 bases and J by 0 bases, with 16 bases between them. The CDR3 bases are TGTGCCAGCAGCCCTAGTGGCAGAAGCATGAACACTGAAGCTTTCTTT. As protein: CASSPSGRSMNTEAFF.